This T cell receptor beta chain was found in a study of blood T cell repertoires in COVID-19 (dated by TCRdb to the early 2020s). The study in broad terms: Collaborator samples came from the United States, Italy and Spain and covered acute and convalescent phases of COVID-19. The samples were drawn from the first 160 participants of the ongoing ImmuneRACE study and from some 1,300 subjects provided by 6 global collaborators. The repertoires were made available in a free public database intended to serve as a resource for research on the immune response to SARS-CoV-2. Where HLA class I and class II types were available, the types were taken from metadata supplied by the sample provider, not from assay-based typing. Sample metadata almost always included a de-identified subject ID, COVID-19 status, age in years and sex. The material from the prospective study consisted of cDNA or gDNA derived from T cells, B-cell-depleted T cells, or PBMCs. Subjects who had been exposed to COVID-19, were actively infected with it, or had recovered from it provided the deeply sampled blood TCRbeta repertoires that made up the dataset. Here is what the overall study found, with its caveats: The quantity of clinical and demographic metadata differed by source and by participant and was supplied without curation.

From the germline V gene, CDR1 is MGHRA and CDR2 is YSYEKL. The CDR3 contains 17 residues, cysteine and phenylalanine counted. CDR3 DNA is the only sequence kept; it has 51 bases, read in frame from the first base. The V end gives up 4 bases and the J end 3 bases, leaving 9 bases in the junction not matched to a gene. TCRbeta CDR3 regions were amplified from genomic DNA using the immunoSEQ Assay, a bias-controlled multiplex PCR. Per the source publication's procedure: Nucleated cell counts per sample were estimated from amplification of reference gene primers within the assay. To quantify the absolute abundance of each unique TCRbeta CDR3 rearrangement, sequence reads were collapsed and filtered. Productive Simpson clonality was computed per sample as the square root of Simpson's diversity index over productive rearrangements. Sourced from immuneACCESS, this table was stored by TCRdb with only in-frame sequences that have V and J called. A share of the clones is absent; for the studies checked, an unresolved V gene accounts for under half, and the remainder has no known explanation. V, J and clone size derive from that table, while D and trimming were established from the DNA sequence. This sample comprises about 210,000 clones, 86% of them detected only once. The ten largest clonotypes hold 0.65% to 0.95% of the sample.

Regarding this clone: The antigen this receptor binds is unknown. The record has no base qualities; no much larger clone is one base away.

Whole blood was collected in K2EDTA tubes by collaborating institutions according to the institutions' own protocols. For TCRbeta analysis, collaborators shipped samples as frozen whole blood, isolated PBMCs, or DNA extracted from either of those sample types. The sequenced material came from peripheral blood. This clonotype was sampled from a woman in her 70s with acute or convalescent COVID-19. This chain joins TRBV4-1 to TRBJ2-1; TRBD2 agrees with 10 junctional bases. The CDR3 protein sequence reads: CASSLVRGTSDYNEQFF. The nucleotides are TGCGCCAGCAGCCTCGTAAGGGGGACTAGCGACTACAATGAGCAGTTCTTC.